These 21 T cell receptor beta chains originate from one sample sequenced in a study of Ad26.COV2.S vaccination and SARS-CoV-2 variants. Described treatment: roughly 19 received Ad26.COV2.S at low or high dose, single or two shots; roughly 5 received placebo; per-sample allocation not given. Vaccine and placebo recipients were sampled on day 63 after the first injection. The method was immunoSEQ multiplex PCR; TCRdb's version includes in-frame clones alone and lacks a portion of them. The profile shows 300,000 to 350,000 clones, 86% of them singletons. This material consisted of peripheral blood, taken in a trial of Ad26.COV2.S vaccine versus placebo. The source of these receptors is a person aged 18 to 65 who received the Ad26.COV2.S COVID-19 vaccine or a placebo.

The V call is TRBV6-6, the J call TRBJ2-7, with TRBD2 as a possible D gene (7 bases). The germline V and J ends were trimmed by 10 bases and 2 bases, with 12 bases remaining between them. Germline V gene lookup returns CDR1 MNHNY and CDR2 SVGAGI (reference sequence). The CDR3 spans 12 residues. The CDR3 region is CATGGQTYEQYF. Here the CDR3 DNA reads TGTGCCACCGGGGGGCAGACCTACGAGCAGTACTTC.

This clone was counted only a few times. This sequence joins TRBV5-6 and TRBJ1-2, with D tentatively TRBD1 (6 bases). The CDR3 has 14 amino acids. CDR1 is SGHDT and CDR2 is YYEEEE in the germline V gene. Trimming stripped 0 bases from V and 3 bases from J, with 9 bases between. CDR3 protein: CASSLGQAYYGYTF. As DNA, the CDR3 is TGTGCCAGCAGCTTGGGACAGGCGTACTATGGCTACACCTTC.

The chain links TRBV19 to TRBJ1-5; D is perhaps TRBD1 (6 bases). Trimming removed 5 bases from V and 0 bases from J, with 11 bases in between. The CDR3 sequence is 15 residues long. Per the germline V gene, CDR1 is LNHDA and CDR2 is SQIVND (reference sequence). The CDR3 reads CASSALTGSNQPQHF. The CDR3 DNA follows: TGTGCCAGTAGTGCCCTGACAGGTAGCAATCAGCCCCAGCATTTT. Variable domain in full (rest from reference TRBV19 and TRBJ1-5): DGGITQSPKYLFRKEGQNVTLSCEQNLNHDAMYWYRQDPGQGLRLIYYSQIVNDFQKGDIAEGYSVSREKKESFPLTVTSAQKNPTAFYLCASSALTGSNQPQHFGDGTRLSIL.

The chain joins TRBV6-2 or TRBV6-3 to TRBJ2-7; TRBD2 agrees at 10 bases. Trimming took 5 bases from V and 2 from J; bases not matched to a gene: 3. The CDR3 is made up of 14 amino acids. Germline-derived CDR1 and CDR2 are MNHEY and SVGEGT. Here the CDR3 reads CASSGLAGAYEQYF. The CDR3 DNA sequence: TGTGCCAGCAGTGGTCTAGCGGGGGCCTACGAGCAGTACTTC.

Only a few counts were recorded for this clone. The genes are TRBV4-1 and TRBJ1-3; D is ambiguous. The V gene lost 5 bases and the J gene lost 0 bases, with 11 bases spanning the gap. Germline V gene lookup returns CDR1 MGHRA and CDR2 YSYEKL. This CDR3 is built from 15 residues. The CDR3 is CASSSGFLSGNTIYF. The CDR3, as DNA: TGCGCCAGCAGCTCCGGATTCCTCTCTGGAAACACCATATATTTT.

DNA of the CDR3: TGTGCCAGCAGCTTAGTCTCCAGGGGCCGGAATGAGCAGTTCTTC. It yields the protein CASSLVSRGRNEQFF. The gene calls are TRBV7-2 and TRBJ2-1, with a possible D match to TRBD1 (6 bases). The CDR3 loop spans 15 amino acids. Germline CDR1 and CDR2: SGHTA and FQGNSA. Trimming pared 1 base from V and 7 bases from J, leaving 14 bases between.

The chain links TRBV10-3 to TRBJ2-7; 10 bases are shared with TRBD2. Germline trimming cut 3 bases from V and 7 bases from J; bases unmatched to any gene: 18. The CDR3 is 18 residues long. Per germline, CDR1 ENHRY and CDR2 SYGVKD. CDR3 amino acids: CAISEVVRLAGEPGEQYF. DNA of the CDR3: TGTGCCATCAGTGAAGTAGTTCGTCTAGCGGGAGAGCCGGGGGAGCAGTACTTC.

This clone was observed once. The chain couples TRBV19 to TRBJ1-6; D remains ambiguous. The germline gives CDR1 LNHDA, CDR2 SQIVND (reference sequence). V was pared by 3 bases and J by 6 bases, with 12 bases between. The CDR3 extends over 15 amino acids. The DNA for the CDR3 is TGTGCCAGTAGTATGGGCAACCCTTCTAATTCACCCCTCCACTTT. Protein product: CASSMGNPSNSPLHF. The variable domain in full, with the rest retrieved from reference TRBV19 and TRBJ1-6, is DGGITQSPKYLFRKEGQNVTLSCEQNLNHDAMYWYRQDPGQGLRLIYYSQIVNDFQKGDIAEGYSVSREKKESFPLTVTSAQKNPTAFYLCASSMGNPSNSPLHFGNGTRLTVT.

The CDR3 loop reads CASRGGDRDHEQYF. CDR3 sequence (DNA): TGTGCCAGCCGCGGGGGGGACAGGGATCACGAGCAGTACTTC. This chain uses TRBV28 with TRBJ2-7; D may match TRBD1 or TRBD2 (9 bases each). The CDR3 is made up of 14 amino acids. Germline lookup yields CDR1 MDHEN and CDR2 SYDVKM. V lost 8 bases to trimming and J lost 5 bases, with 19 bases between them.

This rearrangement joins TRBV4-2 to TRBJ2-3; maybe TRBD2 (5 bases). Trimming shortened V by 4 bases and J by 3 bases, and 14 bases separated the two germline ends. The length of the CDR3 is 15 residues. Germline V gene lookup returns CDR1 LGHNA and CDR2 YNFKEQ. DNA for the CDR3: TGTGCCAGCAGCCCTGGGGAGCCTCGTACAGATACGCAGTATTTT. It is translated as CASSPGEPRTDTQYF.

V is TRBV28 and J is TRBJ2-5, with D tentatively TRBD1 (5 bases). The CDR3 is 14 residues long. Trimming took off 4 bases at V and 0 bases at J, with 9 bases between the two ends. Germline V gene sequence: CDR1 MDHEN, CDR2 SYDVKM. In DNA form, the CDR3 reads TGTGCCAGCAGTTCCACGGACAACCAAGAGACCCAGTACTTC. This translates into CASSSTDNQETQYF.

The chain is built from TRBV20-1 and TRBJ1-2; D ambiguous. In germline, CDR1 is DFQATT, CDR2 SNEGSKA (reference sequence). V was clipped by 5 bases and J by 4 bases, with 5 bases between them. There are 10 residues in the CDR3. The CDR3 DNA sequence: TGCAGTGCTGACTCCTATGGCTACACCTTC. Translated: CSADSYGYTF.

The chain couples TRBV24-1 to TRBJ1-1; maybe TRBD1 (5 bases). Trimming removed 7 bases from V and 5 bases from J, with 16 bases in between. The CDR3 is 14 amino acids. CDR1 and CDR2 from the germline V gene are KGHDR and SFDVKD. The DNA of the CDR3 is TGTGCCACCAGCAAACAGGCCCAGAAGACTGAAGCTTTCTTT. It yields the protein CATSKQAQKTEAFF.

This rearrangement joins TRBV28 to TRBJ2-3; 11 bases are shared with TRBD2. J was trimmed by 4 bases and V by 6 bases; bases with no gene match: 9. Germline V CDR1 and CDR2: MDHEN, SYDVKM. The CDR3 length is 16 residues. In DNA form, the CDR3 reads TGTGCCAGCAGCTATGAACTAGCGGGGGTACCAGATACGCAGTATTTT. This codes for CASSYELAGVPDTQYF.

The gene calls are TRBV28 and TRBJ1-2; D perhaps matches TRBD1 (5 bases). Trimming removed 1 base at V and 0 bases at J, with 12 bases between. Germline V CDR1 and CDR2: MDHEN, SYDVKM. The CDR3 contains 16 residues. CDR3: CASSLSYLTANYGYTF. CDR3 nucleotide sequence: TGTGCCAGCAGTTTATCCTACCTGACAGCTAACTATGGCTACACCTTC.

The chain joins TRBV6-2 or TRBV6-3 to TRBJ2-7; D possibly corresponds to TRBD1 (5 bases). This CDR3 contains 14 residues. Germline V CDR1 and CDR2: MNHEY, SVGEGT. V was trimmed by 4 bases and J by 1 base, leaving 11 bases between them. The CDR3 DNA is TGTGCCAGCAGTTCCCTGGGGCAGTCCTACGAGCAGTACTTC. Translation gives CASSSLGQSYEQYF.

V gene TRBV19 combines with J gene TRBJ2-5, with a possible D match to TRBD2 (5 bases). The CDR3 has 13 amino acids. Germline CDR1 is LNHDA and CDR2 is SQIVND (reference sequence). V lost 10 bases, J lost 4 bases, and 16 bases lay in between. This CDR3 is CATRGLGRETQYF. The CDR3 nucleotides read TGTGCCACTCGAGGACTGGGTCGAGAGACCCAGTACTTC.

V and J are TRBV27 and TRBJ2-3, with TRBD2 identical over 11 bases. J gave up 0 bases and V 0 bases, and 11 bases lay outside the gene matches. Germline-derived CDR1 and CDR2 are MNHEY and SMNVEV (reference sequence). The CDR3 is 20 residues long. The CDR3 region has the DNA TGTGCCAGCAGTTTATCCCCCAGGGCTAGCGGGGGGCCCAGCACAGATACGCAGTATTTT. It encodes CASSLSPRASGGPSTDTQYF.

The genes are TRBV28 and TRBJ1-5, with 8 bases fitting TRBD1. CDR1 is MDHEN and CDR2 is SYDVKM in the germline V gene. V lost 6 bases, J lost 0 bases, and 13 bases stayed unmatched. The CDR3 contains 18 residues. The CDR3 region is CASRPVRQGWPSNQPQHF. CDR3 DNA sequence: TGTGCCAGCAGACCCGTGAGACAGGGGTGGCCTAGCAATCAGCCCCAGCATTTT.

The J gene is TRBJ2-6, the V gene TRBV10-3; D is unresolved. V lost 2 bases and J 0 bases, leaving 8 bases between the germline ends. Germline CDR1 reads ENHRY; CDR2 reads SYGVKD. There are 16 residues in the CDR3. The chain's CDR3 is CAISEPLNSGANVLTF. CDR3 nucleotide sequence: TGTGCCATCAGTGAGCCCCTGAACTCTGGGGCCAACGTCCTGACTTTC.

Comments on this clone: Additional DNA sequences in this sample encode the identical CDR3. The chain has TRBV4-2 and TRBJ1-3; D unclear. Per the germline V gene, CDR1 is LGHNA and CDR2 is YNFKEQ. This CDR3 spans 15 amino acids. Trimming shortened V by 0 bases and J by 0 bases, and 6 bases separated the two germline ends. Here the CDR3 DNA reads TGTGCCAGCAGCCAAGATCCAGACTCTGGAAACACCATATATTTT. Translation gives CASSQDPDSGNTIYF.